Listed below are T cell receptor beta chains from one sample, sequenced in a study of CD8+ T cells in alopecia areata. TCRdb's table, derived via immunoSEQ multiplex PCR, lists solely in-frame clones and lacks some. This repertoire shows approximately 300,000 clones, 58% found once; its top ten account for approximately 1.7%. The source was CD4+ T cells sorted from blood, collected at week 24, from a patient treated with tofacitinib. These receptor sequences come from a human donor with alopecia areata. Both conserved end residues are part of each CDR3. A D gene is named only where the DNA matches it firmly. Size is stated for part of the rows, as once, few or many counts, or as a class when the clone is expanded.

len	abundance	d_gene	v_gene	j_gene	CDR3aa	CDR3nt
14	-	TRBD1	TRBV4-1	TRBJ2-5	CASSRGRDLETQYF	TGCGCCAGCAGCAGGGGGCGTGATTTGGAGACCCAGTACTTC
11	-	-	TRBV7-9	TRBJ2-3	CASSSADTQYF	TGTGCCAGCAGCTCGGCAGATACGCAGTATTTT
18	-	-	TRBV14	TRBJ2-4	CASSPRDDYVDAKNIQYF	TGTGCCAGCAGCCCGCGGGACGATTACGTCGATGCCAAAAACATTCAGTACTTC
14	few	TRBD1	TRBV25-1	TRBJ1-1	CASRGTGTNTEAFF	TGTGCCAGCAGGGGGACAGGAACAAACACTGAAGCTTTCTTT
11	-	-	TRBV30	TRBJ1-1	CACQLNTEAFF	TGTGCCTGCCAGCTGAACACTGAAGCTTTCTTT
15	few	TRBD1	TRBV25-1	TRBJ2-3	CASSPGDRDTDTQYF	TGTGCCAGCAGTCCGGGGGACAGGGACACAGATACGCAGTATTTT
14	-	TRBD1	TRBV30	TRBJ1-2	CAWAGTGANYGYTF	TGTGCCTGGGCCGGGACAGGGGCAAACTATGGCTACACCTTC
13	-	-	TRBV7-9	TRBJ1-2	CASSIGTGYGYTF	TGTGCCAGCAGCATCGGGACGGGGTATGGCTACACCTTC
13	-	TRBD1	TRBV30	TRBJ1-5	CAYLQGPGQPQHF	TGTGCCTACTTACAGGGGCCAGGACAGCCCCAGCATTTT
16	few	-	TRBV7-3	TRBJ2-1	CASSPQQGGRYNEQFF	TGTGCCAGCAGCCCCCAGCAGGGGGGACGCTACAATGAGCAGTTCTTC
13	-	-	TRBV5-1	TRBJ1-2	CASSLALDMGYTF	TGCGCCAGCAGCTTGGCCTTGGATATGGGCTACACCTTC
18	-	-	TRBV5-1	TRBJ2-6	CASSPGYTGRRGANVLTF	TGCGCCAGCAGCCCTGGTTACACCGGGCGGCGTGGGGCCAACGTCCTGACTTTC
17	-	-	TRBV5-1	TRBJ2-1	CASSITGTPSSYNEQFF	TGCGCCAGCAGCATCACCGGGACACCCAGCTCCTACAATGAGCAGTTCTTC
14	once	-	TRBV6-6	TRBJ1-6	CASSYLIEDSPLHF	TGTGCCAGCAGTTACTTGATTGAGGACTCACCCCTCCACTTT
13	-	-	TRBV6-5	TRBJ1-2	CASTQDRNYGYTF	TGTGCCAGCACTCAGGACAGAAACTATGGCTACACCTTC
13	-	-	TRBV19	TRBJ1-2	CASSMSEDIGYTF	TGTGCCAGTAGTATGAGCGAGGACATTGGCTACACCTTC
14	few	-	TRBV29-1	TRBJ1-3	CSVEVGRGMDTIYF	TGCAGCGTTGAAGTAGGGAGAGGGATGGACACCATATATTTT
13	-	-	TRBV30	TRBJ1-2	CAWIGPRSYGYTF	TGTGCCTGGATTGGACCGAGGAGCTATGGCTACACCTTC
13	-	TRBD1	TRBV18	TRBJ1-6	CASSPDRVSPLHF	TGTGCCAGCTCACCCGACAGGGTTTCACCCCTCCACTTT